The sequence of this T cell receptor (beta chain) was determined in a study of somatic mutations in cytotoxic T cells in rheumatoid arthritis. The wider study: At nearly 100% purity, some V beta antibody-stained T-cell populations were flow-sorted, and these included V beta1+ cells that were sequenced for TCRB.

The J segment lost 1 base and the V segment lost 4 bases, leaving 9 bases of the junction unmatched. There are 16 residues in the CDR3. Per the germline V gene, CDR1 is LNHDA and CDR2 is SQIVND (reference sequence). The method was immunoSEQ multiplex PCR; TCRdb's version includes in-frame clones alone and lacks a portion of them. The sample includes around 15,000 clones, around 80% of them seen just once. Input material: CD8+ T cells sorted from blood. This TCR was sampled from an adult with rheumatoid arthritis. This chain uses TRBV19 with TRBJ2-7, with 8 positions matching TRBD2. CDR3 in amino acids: CASSRRSGGGSYEQYF. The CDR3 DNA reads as TGTGCCAGTAGTAGACGGTCGGGCGGGGGGTCCTACGAGCAGTACTTC.